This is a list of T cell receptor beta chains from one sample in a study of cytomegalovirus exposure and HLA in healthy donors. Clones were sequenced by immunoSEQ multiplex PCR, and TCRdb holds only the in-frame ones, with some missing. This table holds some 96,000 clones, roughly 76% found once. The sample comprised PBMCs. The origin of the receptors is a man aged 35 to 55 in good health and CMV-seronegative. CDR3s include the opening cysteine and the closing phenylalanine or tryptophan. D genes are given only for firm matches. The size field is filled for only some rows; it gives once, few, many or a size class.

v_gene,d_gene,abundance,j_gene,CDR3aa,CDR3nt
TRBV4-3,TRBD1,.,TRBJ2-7,CASRQDRGGLYEQYF,TGCGCCAGCAGACAGGACAGGGGAGGCCTCTACGAGCAGTACTTC
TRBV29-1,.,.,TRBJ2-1,CSVAASQGGANEQFF,TGCAGCGTTGCGGCTTCACAGGGAGGGGCCAATGAGCAGTTCTTC
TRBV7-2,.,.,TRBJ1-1,CASSRNGGFGTEAFF,TGTGCCAGCAGCCGTAATGGGGGCTTCGGCACTGAAGCTTTCTTT
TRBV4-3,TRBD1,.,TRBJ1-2,CASSQRQGMRYGYTF,TGCGCCAGCAGCCAACGACAGGGTATGCGCTATGGCTACACCTTC
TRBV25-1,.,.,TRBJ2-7,CASSGAGAPYEQYF,TGTGCCAGCAGCGGGGCAGGGGCTCCCTACGAGCAGTACTTC
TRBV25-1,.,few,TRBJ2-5,CASSEYKRGGGFGPQYF,TGTGCCAGCAGTGAATATAAGAGGGGGGGCGGTTTCGGTCCCCAGTACTTC
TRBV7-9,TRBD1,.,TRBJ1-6,CASSPDRGPNNSPLHF,TGTGCCAGCAGCCCTGACAGGGGACCTAATAATTCACCCCTCCACTTT
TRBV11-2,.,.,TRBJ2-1,CASSLGVHNEQFF,TGTGCCAGCAGCTTAGGCGTCCACAATGAGCAGTTCTTC
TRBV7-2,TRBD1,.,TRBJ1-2,CASSLRDRARGYGYTF,TGTGCCAGCAGCTTAAGGGACAGGGCGAGGGGCTATGGCTACACCTTC
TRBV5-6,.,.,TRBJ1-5,CASSLSAGNQPQHF,TGTGCCAGCAGCTTGTCGGCAGGGAATCAGCCCCAGCATTTT
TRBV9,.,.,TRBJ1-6,CASSLRGGASNSPLHF,TGTGCCAGCAGCCTAAGGGGGGGCGCGAGTAATTCACCCCTCCACTTT
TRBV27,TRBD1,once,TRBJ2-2,CASSLSGTENTGELFF,TGTGCCAGCAGTTTATCTGGGACAGAGAACACCGGGGAGCTGTTTTTT
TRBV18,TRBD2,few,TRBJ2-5,CASSPGLAGRQETQYF,TGTGCCAGCTCACCAGGTCTAGCGGGACGCCAAGAGACCCAGTACTTC
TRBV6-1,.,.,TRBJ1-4,CASGGGVDEKLFF,TGTGCCAGCGGGGGGGGTGTGGATGAAAAACTGTTTTTT
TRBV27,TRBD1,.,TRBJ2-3,CASRTGTGGLSDTQYF,TGTGCCAGCCGAACCGGGACAGGGGGCTTATCAGATACGCAGTATTTT
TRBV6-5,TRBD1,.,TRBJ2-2,CASSTGGGELFF,TGTGCCAGCAGTACAGGGGGCGGGGAGCTGTTTTTT
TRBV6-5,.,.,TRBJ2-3,CASSYPGTDTQYF,TGTGCCAGCAGTTACCCAGGGACAGATACGCAGTATTTT
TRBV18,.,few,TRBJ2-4,CASSPPENIQYF,TGTGCCAGCTCACCTCCAGAAAACATTCAGTACTTC
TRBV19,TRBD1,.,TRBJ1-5,CASSPGTGGVQPQHF,TGTGCCAGTAGCCCAGGGACAGGGGGCGTTCAGCCCCAGCATTTT
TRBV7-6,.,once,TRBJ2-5,CASSLAGVQETQYF,TGTGCCAGCAGCTTAGCAGGAGTACAAGAGACCCAGTACTTC
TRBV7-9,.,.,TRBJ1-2,CASSLAQGVGYGYTF,TGTGCCAGCAGCTTAGCGCAGGGCGTTGGGTATGGCTACACCTTC
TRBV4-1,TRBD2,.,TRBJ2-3,CASSQGRREDSTDTQYF,TGCGCCAGCAGCCAAGGGCGGCGGGAGGATAGCACAGATACGCAGTATTTT
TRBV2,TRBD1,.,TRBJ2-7,CASSDQGDTYEQYF,TGTGCCAGCAGTGACCAGGGGGACACCTACGAGCAGTACTTC
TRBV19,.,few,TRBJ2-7,CASSYRLISSYEQYF,TGTGCCAGTAGTTACCGTCTAATCTCCTCCTACGAGCAGTACTTC
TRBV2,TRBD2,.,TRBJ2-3,CASQPDSRLAGGNHRDTQYF,TGTGCCAGCCAACCGGACAGCCGACTAGCGGGAGGGAATCACAGGGATACGCAGTATTTT
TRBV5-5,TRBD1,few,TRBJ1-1,CASSPPYRDRPEAFF,TGTGCCAGCAGCCCACCCTACCGGGACAGACCTGAAGCTTTCTTT
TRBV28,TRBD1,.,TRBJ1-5,CASTGQVQPQHF,TGTGCCAGCACAGGACAGGTCCAGCCCCAGCATTTT
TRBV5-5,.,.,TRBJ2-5,CASSLAIGGPQETQYF,TGTGCCAGCAGCTTGGCCATCGGGGGACCTCAAGAGACCCAGTACTTC